The clone carrying this T cell receptor (beta chain) came up a few times. The antigen is unknown. The primer mix had 60 Vbeta and 13 Jbeta primers. Here immunoSEQ multiplex PCR was the method, and the copy in TCRdb shows in-frame clones only, minus some. The sample contains more than 110,000 clones, around 81% of which appear only once. V was shortened by 5 bases and J by 0 bases, with 17 bases between the two germline ends. Germline V gene sequence: CDR1 LNHDA, CDR2 SQIVND (reference sequence). The CDR3 spans 17 residues. This specimen belongs to a study of cytomegalovirus exposure and HLA in healthy donors. Notes on the study in general: TCR beta V- and J-gene trimming, according to a later analysis, was linked to a missense DCLRE1C variant. Donors belonging to an Asian-associated ancestry cluster reportedly showed fewer N-insertions in productive TCRs than the roughly 680-donor mean, according to what a later analysis found.

The chain is built from TRBV19 and TRBJ1-5, with D possibly matching TRBD1 (5 bases). The sample comprised PBMCs. The origin of this receptor is a man in his forties in good health and CMV-seropositive. This chain's CDR3 is CASSGSAGGNSNQPQHF. CDR3 in DNA: TGTGCCAGTAGTGGATCAGCTGGGGGGAATAGCAATCAGCCCCAGCATTTT.